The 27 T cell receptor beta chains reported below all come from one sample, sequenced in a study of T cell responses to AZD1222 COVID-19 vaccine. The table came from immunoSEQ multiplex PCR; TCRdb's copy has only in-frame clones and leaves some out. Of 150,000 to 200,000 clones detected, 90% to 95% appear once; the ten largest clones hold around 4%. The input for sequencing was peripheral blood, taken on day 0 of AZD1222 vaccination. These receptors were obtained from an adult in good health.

In nucleotides, the CDR3 is TGTGCCAGCAGTTTCTCCGGGGAGCTGTTTTTT. Protein product: CASSFSGELFF. The J gene is TRBJ2-2, the V gene TRBV12-3 or TRBV12-4; D gene ambiguous. The length of the CDR3 is 11 residues. The V end lost 3 bases, the J end lost 6 bases, and 2 bases lay between the germline ends.

CDR3 region: CASSLEGAGYAEAFF. DNA of the CDR3: TGTGCCAGCAGCTTAGAAGGGGCGGGGTACGCTGAAGCTTTCTTT. V is TRBV11-3 and J is TRBJ1-1; D might be TRBD1 (5 bases). Trimming took 0 bases from V and 6 from J, leaving 14 bases between them. The CDR3 has 15 amino acids. Per germline, CDR1 SGHNT and CDR2 YENEEA.

CDR3: CASSLLGQMNTEAFF. The CDR3 DNA sequence: TGTGCCAGCAGTTTATTAGGACAGATGAACACTGAAGCTTTCTTT. The chain employs TRBV27 and TRBJ1-1; TRBD1 is a possible D gene (6 bases). The CDR3 totals 15 residues. V was clipped by 1 base and J by 0 bases, with 9 bases between them. Germline V gene lookup returns CDR1 MNHEY and CDR2 SMNVEV (reference sequence).

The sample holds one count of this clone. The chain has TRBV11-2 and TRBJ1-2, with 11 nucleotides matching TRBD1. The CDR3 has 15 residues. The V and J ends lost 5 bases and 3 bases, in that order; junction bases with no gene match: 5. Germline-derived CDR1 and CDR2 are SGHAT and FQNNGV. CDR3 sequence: CASSRTGGAHYGYTF. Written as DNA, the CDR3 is TGTGCCAGCAGCCGGACAGGGGGCGCGCACTATGGCTACACCTTC.

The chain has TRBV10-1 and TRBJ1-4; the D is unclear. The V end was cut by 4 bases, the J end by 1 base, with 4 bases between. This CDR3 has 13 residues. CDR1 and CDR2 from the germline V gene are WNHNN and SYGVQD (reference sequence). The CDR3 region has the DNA TGCGCCAGCAGTGCGGTAACTAATGAAAAACTGTTTTTT. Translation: CASSAVTNEKLFF.

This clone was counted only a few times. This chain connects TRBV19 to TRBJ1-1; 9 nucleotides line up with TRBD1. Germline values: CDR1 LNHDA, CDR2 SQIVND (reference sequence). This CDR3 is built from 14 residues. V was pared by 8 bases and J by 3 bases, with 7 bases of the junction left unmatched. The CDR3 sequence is CASSKDRGYTEAFF. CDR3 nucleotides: TGTGCCAGTTCTAAGGACAGGGGTTACACTGAAGCTTTCTTT. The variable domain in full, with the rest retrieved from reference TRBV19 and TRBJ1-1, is DGGITQSPKYLFRKEGQNVTLSCEQNLNHDAMYWYRQDPGQGLRLIYYSQIVNDFQKGDIAEGYSVSREKKESFPLTVTSAQKNPTAFYLCASSKDRGYTEAFFGQGTRLTVV.

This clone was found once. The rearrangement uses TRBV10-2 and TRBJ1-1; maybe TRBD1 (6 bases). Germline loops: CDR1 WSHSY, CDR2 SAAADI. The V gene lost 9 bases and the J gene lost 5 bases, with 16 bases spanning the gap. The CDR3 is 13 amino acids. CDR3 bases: TGCGCCAGACCTCGAGGGGACACTACTGAAGCTTTCTTT. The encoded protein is CARPRGDTTEAFF.

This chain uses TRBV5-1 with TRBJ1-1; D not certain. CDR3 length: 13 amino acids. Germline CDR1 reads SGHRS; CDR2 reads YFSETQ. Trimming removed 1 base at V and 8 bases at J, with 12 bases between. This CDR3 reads CASSLSDLSEAFF. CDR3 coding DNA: TGCGCCAGCAGCTTGTCGGACTTATCGGAAGCTTTCTTT.

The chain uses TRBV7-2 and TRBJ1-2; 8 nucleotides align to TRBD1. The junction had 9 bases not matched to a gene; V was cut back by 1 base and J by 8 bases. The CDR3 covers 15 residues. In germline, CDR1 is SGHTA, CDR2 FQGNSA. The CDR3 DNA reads TGTGCCAGCAGCTTAGGAGTTGGACAGGGCGGCGGCTACACCTTC. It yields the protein CASSLGVGQGGGYTF. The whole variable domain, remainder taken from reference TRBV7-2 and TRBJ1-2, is GAGVSQSPSNKVTEKGKDVELRCDPISGHTALYWYRQSLGQGLEFLIYFQGNSAPDKSGLPSDRFSAERTGGSVSTLTIQRTQQEDSAVYLCASSLGVGQGGGYTFGSGTRLTVV.

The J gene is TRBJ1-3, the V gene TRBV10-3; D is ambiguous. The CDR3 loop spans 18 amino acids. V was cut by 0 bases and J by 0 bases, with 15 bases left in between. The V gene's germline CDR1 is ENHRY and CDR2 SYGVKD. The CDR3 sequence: CAISESDERAHSGNTIYF. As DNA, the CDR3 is TGTGCCATCAGTGAGTCGGACGAAAGGGCCCACTCTGGAAACACCATATATTTT.

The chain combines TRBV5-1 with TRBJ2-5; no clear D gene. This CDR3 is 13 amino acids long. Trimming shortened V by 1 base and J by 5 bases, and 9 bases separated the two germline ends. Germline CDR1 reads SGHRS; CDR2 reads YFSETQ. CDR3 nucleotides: TGCGCCAGCAGCTTGAAGGGTATGGAGACCCAGTACTTC. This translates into CASSLKGMETQYF.

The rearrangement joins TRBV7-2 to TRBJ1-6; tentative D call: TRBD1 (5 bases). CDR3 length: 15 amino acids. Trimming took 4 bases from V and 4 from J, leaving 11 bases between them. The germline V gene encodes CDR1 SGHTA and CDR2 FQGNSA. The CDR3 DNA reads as TGTGCCAGCAGCTCATCCGGGACTTATAATTCACCCCTCCACTTT. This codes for CASSSSGTYNSPLHF.

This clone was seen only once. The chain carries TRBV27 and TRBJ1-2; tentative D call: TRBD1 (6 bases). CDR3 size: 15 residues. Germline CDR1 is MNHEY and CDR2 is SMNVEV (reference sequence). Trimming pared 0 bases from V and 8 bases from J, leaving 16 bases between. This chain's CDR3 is CASSLSSGHLRGYTF. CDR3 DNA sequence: TGTGCCAGCAGTTTATCATCGGGACATCTAAGAGGCTACACCTTC.

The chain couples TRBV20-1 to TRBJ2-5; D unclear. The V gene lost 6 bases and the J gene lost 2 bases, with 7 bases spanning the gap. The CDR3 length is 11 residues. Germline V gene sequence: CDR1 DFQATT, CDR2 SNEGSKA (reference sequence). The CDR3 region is CSAMYQETQYF. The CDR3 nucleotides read TGCAGTGCAATGTATCAAGAGACCCAGTACTTC.

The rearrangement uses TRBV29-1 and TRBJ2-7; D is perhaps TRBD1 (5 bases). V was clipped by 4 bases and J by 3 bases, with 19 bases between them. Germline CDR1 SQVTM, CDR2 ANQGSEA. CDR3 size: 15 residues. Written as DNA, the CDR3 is TGCAGCGTTGTTCACCTCGAGGTGGGGCGCTACGAGCAGTACTTC. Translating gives CSVVHLEVGRYEQYF.

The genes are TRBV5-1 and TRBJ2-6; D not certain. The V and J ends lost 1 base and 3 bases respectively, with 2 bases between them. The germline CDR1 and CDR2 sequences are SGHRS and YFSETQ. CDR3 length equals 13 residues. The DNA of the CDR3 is TGCGCCAGCAGCTTGTATGGGGCCAACGTCCTGACTTTC. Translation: CASSLYGANVLTF.

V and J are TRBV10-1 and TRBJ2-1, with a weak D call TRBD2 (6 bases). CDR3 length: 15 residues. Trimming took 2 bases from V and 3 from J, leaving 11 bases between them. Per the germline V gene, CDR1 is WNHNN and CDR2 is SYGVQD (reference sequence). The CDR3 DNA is TGCGCCAGCAGTGAGGGTAGCGGATACTACAATGAGCAGTTCTTC. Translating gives CASSEGSGYYNEQFF.

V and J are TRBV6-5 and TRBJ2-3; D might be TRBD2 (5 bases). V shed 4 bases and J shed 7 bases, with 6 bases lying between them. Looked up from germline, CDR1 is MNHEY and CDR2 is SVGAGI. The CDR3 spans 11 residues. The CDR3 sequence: CASSSGYTQYF. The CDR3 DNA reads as TGTGCCAGCAGTTCGGGGTATACGCAGTATTTT.

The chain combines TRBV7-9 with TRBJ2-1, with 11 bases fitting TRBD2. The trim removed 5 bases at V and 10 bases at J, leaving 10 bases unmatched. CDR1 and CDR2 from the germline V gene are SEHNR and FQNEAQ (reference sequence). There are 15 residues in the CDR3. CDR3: CASSPGTSGLREQFF. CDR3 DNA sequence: TGTGCCAGCAGCCCTGGGACTAGCGGACTCCGGGAGCAGTTCTTC.

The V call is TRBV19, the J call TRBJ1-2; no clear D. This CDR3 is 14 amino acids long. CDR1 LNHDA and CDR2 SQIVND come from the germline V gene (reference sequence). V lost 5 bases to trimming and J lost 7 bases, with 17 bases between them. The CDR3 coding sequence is TGTGCCAGTAGTGTCGTACCCGGAACTGGTGGCTACACCTTC. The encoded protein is CASSVVPGTGGYTF.

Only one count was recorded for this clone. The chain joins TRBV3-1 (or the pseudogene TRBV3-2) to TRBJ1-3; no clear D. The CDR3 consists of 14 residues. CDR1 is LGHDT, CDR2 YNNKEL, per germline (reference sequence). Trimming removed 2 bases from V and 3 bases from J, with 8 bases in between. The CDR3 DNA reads TGTGCCAGCAGCCAATTAGGGTTTGGAAACACCATATATTTT. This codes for CASSQLGFGNTIYF.

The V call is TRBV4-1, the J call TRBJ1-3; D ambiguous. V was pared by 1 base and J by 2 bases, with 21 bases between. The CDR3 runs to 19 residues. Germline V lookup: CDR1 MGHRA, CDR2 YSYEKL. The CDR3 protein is CASSQVDGGAAGAGNTIYF. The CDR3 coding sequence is TGCGCCAGCAGCCAAGTCGATGGCGGCGCTGCTGGCGCTGGAAACACCATATATTTT.

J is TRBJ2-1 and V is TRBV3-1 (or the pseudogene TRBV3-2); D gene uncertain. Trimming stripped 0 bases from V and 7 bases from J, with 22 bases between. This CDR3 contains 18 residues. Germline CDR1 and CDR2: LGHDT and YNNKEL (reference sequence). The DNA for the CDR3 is TGTGCCAGCAGCCAAGATCATCGTGGACCCCGCGAGGAAAATGAGCAGTTCTTC. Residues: CASSQDHRGPREENEQFF.

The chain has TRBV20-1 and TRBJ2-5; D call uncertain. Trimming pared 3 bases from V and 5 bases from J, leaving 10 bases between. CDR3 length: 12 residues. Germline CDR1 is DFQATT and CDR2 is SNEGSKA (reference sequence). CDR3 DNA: TGCAGTGCTAGTCAGCAAAGCGAGACCCAGTACTTC. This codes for CSASQQSETQYF.

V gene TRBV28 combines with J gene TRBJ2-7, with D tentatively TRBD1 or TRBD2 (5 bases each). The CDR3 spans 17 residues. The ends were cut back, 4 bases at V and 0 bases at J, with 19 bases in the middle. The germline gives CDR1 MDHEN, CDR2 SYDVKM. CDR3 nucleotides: TGTGCCAGCAGTTCCCCCCAGAGAGGGGTCGGCTCCTACGAGCAGTACTTC. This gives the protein CASSSPQRGVGSYEQYF.

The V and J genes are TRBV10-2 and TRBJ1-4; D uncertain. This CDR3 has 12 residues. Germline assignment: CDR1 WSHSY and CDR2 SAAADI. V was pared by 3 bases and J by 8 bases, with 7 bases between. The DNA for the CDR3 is TGCGCCAGCAGTGAAGTTGTCGAAAAACTGTTTTTT. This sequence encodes CASSEVVEKLFF.

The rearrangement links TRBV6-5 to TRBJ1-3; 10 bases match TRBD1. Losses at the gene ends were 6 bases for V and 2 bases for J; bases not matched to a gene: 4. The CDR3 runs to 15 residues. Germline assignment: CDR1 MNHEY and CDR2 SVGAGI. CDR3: CASSPDRGPGNTIYF. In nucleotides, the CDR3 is TGTGCCAGCAGCCCAGACAGGGGGCCTGGAAACACCATATATTTT.